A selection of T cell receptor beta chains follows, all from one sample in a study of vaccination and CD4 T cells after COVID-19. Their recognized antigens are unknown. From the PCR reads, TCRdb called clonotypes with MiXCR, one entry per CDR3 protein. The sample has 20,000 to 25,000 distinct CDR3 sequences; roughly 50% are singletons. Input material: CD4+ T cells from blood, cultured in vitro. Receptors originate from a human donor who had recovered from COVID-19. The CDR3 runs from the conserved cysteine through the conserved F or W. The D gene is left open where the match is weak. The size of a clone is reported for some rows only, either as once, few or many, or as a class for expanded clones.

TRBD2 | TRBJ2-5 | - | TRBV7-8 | CASSPGGLAGRRETQYF | TGTGCCAGCAGCCCGGGGGGACTAGCGGGAAGGCGAGAGACCCAGTACTTC
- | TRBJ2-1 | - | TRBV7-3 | CASSRDSKGSNEQFF | TGTGCCAGCAGCCGGGACTCCAAAGGATCCAATGAGCAGTTCTTC
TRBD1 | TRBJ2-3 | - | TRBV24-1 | CATSEPGTGRDTQYF | TGTGCCACCAGTGAACCCGGGACAGGGAGGGATACGCAGTATTTT
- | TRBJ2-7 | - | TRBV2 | CASSDQLEGEQYF | TGTGCCAGCAGCGACCAACTAGAGGGAGAGCAGTACTTC
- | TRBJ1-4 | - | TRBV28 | CASSLPGVEKLFF | TGTGCCAGCAGTCTCCCCGGGGTTGAAAAACTGTTTTTT
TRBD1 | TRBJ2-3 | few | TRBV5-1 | CASSPGQGTDTQYF | TGCGCCAGCAGCCCGGGACAGGGCACAGATACGCAGTATTTT
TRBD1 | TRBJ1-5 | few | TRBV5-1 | CASSDGQGMGQPQHF | TGCGCCAGCAGCGACGGACAGGGAATGGGTCAGCCCCAGCATTTT
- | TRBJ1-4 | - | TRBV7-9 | CASSLRTGSGRITNEKLFF | TGTGCCAGCAGCTTACGCACAGGGTCGGGAAGGATAACTAATGAAAAACTGTTTTTT
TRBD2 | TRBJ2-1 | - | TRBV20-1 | CSAGLAGGNEQFF | TGCAGTGCTGGACTAGCGGGAGGCAATGAGCAGTTCTTC
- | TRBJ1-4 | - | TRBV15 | CATSRDWAREDEKLFF | TGTGCCACCAGCAGAGATTGGGCCAGGGAAGATGAAAAACTGTTTTTT
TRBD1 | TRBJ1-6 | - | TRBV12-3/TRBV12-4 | CASSTPDRGYSPLHF | TGTGCCAGCAGTACCCCGGACAGGGGGTATTCACCCCTCCACTTT
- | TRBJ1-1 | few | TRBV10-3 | CAISEKVRLNTEAFF | TGTGCCATCAGTGAAAAGGTCAGGCTGAACACTGAAGCTTTCTTT
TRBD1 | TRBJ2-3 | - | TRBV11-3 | CASSPPGQGRRTQYF | TGTGCCAGCAGCCCTCCGGGACAGGGGAGACGTACGCAGTATTTT
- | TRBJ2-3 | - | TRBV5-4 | CASSATRPPITDTQYF | TGTGCCAGCAGCGCGACAAGACCTCCGATCACAGATACGCAGTATTTT
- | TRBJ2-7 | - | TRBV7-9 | CASSLSTAEQYF | TGTGCCAGCAGCCTAAGCACCGCCGAGCAGTACTTC
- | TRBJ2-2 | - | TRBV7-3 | CASSLTPPGTNTGELFF | TGTGCCAGCAGCTTAACCCCCCCAGGGACGAACACCGGGGAGCTGTTTTTT
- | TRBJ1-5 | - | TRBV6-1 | CASSRDANQPQHF | TGTGCCAGCAGTAGGGACGCTAATCAGCCCCAGCATTTT
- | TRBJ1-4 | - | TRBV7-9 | CASSQDVNEKLFF | TGTGCCAGCAGCCAGGACGTAAATGAAAAACTGTTTTTT
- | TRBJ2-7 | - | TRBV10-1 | CASSESQRSYEQYF | TGCGCCAGCAGTGAGTCCCAGCGGTCCTACGAGCAGTACTTC
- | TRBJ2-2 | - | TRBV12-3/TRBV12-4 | CASSPEGTTNTGELFF | TGTGCCAGCAGCCCTGAGGGGACAACGAACACCGGGGAGCTGTTTTTT
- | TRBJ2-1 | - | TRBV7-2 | CASSLRTLAGVNEQFF | TGTGCCAGCAGCTTACGGACCCTGGCAGGGGTCAATGAGCAGTTCTTC
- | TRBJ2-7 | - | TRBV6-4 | CASSGPPLRATYYEQYF | TGTGCCAGCAGTGGCCCGCCATTAAGAGCGACCTATTACGAGCAGTACTTC
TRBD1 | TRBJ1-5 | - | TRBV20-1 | CSARTGGERNQPQHF | TGCAGTGCGAGGACAGGGGGCGAAAGAAATCAGCCCCAGCATTTT
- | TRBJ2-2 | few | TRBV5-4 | CASSPAGGELFF | TGTGCCAGCAGCCCCGCCGGTGGGGAGCTGTTTTTT